This entry lists 16 T cell receptor beta chains sequenced from one sample in a study of blood T cell repertoires in COVID-19. Profiled with immunoSEQ multiplex PCR; TCRdb holds only in-frame clones, not every one. The sample lists a few hundred thousand clones, roughly 90% seen once, with 0.8% to 1% in the top ten. Input material: PBMCs or T cells enriched from blood (not recorded which). The origin of the receptors is a woman in her thirties who had recovered from COVID-19.

The chain has TRBV18 and TRBJ2-2, with D possibly matching TRBD1 (7 bases). Trimming took off 6 bases at V and 0 bases at J, with 11 bases between the two ends. In germline, CDR1 is KGHSH, CDR2 LQKENI. The CDR3 is made up of 15 amino acids. DNA for the CDR3: TGTGCCAGCTCGCGGGACAGATCGAACACCGGGGAGCTGTTTTTT. It yields the protein CASSRDRSNTGELFF.

The chain recombines TRBV29-1 with TRBJ2-1; D is unclear. Germline-derived CDR1 and CDR2 are SQVTM and ANQGSEA. The V end lost 6 bases, the J end lost 8 bases, and 17 bases lay between the germline ends. The CDR3 has 13 residues. The CDR3, as DNA: TGCAGCGTCCTTTGGTTTAGTATGGATGAGCAGTTCTTC. Amino acids: CSVLWFSMDEQFF.

The chain employs TRBV18 and TRBJ1-5, with TRBD1 matching 7 bases. The germline V gene has CDR1 KGHSH and CDR2 LQKENI. Trimming took 1 base from V and 4 from J; bases not matched to a gene: 1. The CDR3 is 14 amino acids. This CDR3 is CASSPRTGNQPQHF. The CDR3 DNA follows: TGTGCCAGCTCACCACGGACAGGAAATCAGCCCCAGCATTTT. Variable domain in full (rest from reference TRBV18 and TRBJ1-5): NAGVMQNPRHLVRRRGQEARLRCSPMKGHSHVYWYRQLPEEGLKFMVYLQKENIIDESGMPKERFSAEFPKEGPSILRIQQVVRGDSAAYFCASSPRTGNQPQHFGDGTRLSIL.

The rearrangement links TRBV7-3 to TRBJ1-1, with 8 bases lining up with TRBD1. V was clipped by 3 bases and J by 4 bases; unmatched bases: 4. In germline, CDR1 is SGHTA, CDR2 FQGTGA. CDR3 length: 14 amino acids. In DNA form, the CDR3 reads TGTGCCAGCAGCTTTGGAGGGACAGGCACTGAAGCTTTCTTT. This gives the protein CASSFGGTGTEAFF.

The chain links TRBV12-3 or TRBV12-4 to TRBJ2-7; the D gene is possibly TRBD1 (6 bases). This CDR3 spans 13 amino acids. V lost 5 bases and J 9 bases, leaving 17 bases between the germline ends. CDR3 coding DNA: TGTGCCAGCAGTCGCCTGAAAGGGGGTTGGCAGTACTTC. Residues: CASSRLKGGWQYF.

Only a few counts were recorded for this clone. The V call is TRBV6-2 or TRBV6-3, the J call TRBJ2-3; 8 bases fit TRBD2. CDR3 length: 18 residues. J lost 2 bases, V lost 4 bases, and 14 bases had no gene match. CDR1 is MNHEY and CDR2 is SVGEGT in the germline V gene. CDR3 residues: CASSSGAGARYNTDTQYF. The CDR3 DNA sequence: TGTGCCAGCAGTTCAGGAGCGGGGGCCCGCTATAACACAGATACGCAGTATTTT.

The chain carries TRBV7-9 and TRBJ2-3, with D possibly matching TRBD2 (6 bases). CDR1 is SEHNR, CDR2 FQNEAQ, per germline (reference sequence). Trimming stripped 2 bases from V and 3 bases from J, with 18 bases between. There are 17 residues in the CDR3. The CDR3 loop is CASSLFGGSAGTDTQYF. CDR3 DNA sequence: TGTGCCAGCAGCTTATTCGGAGGGTCGGCAGGTACAGATACGCAGTATTTT. Drawing the rest from reference TRBV7-9 and TRBJ2-3, the complete variable domain is DTGVSQNPRHKITKRGQNVTFRCDPISEHNRLYWYRQTLGQGPEFLTYFQNEAQLEKSRLLSDRFSAERPKGSFSTLEIQRTEQGDSAMYLCASSLFGGSAGTDTQYFGPGTRLTVL.

The chain couples TRBV28 to TRBJ1-1; unclear D gene. The CDR3 is 12 residues long. V was trimmed by 3 bases and J by 7 bases, leaving 9 bases between them. Germline-derived CDR1 and CDR2 are MDHEN and SYDVKM. The CDR3 sequence: CASSLARFEAFF. The CDR3, as DNA: TGTGCCAGCAGTTTGGCCAGATTTGAAGCTTTCTTT.

The rearrangement joins TRBV7-2 to TRBJ2-7; D might be TRBD2 (6 bases). Trimming stripped 0 bases from V and 4 bases from J, with 19 bases between. There are 17 residues in the CDR3. Germline values: CDR1 SGHTA, CDR2 FQGNSA. CDR3 sequence: CASSLALGGGGPYEQYF. The CDR3 DNA sequence: TGTGCCAGCAGCTTAGCGCTGGGGGGTGGTGGCCCATACGAGCAGTACTTC. The full variable domain, with the rest looked up from reference TRBV7-2 and TRBJ2-7, is GAGVSQSPSNKVTEKGKDVELRCDPISGHTALYWYRQSLGQGLEFLIYFQGNSAPDKSGLPSDRFSAERTGGSVSTLTIQRTQQEDSAVYLCASSLALGGGGPYEQYFGPGTRLTVT.

The CDR3 is CASSPYRDSHEQYF. CDR3 coding DNA: TGTGCCAGCAGCCCGTACCGGGACAGCCACGAGCAGTACTTC. The rearrangement links TRBV3-1 (or the pseudogene TRBV3-2) to TRBJ2-7; 7 bases are shared with TRBD1. The CDR3 runs 14 residues. After removal of 4 bases from V and 5 bases from J, the junction contained 8 bases not matched to a gene. In germline, CDR1 is LGHDT, CDR2 YNNKEL (reference sequence).

This chain joins TRBV29-1 and TRBJ1-6, with 10 nucleotides matching TRBD1. Germline CDR1 reads SQVTM; CDR2 reads ANQGSEA. J gave up 9 bases and V 1 base, and 0 bases lay outside the gene matches. The CDR3 contains 13 residues. The CDR3, as DNA: TGCAGCGTTGAAGGGACAGGGGGTTCACCCCTCCACTTT. The encoded protein is CSVEGTGGSPLHF.

The CDR3 nucleotides read TGTGCCAGTCTTCTTCTCGGGAACACTGAAGCTTTCTTT. Protein: CASLLLGNTEAFF. The V and J genes are TRBV19 and TRBJ1-1; D uncertain. Per the germline V gene, CDR1 is LNHDA and CDR2 is SQIVND (reference sequence). This CDR3 has 13 residues. V lost 8 bases and J 1 base, leaving 11 bases between the germline ends.

J is TRBJ2-3 and V is TRBV27; 9 bases match TRBD2. The CDR3 is 18 residues long. Germline CDR1 and CDR2: MNHEY and SMNVEV (reference sequence). The junction had 15 bases not matched to a gene; V was cut back by 3 bases and J by 5 bases. The CDR3 DNA sequence: TGTGCCAGCAGTTTTAATAGCGGGAGTACCGTACCGGGAGATACGCAGTATTTT. Amino acids: CASSFNSGSTVPGDTQYF.

The chain couples TRBV5-1 to TRBJ1-4, with D perhaps matching TRBD1 (5 bases). Germline assignment: CDR1 SGHRS and CDR2 YFSETQ. This CDR3 is 14 amino acids long. V lost 2 bases and J 3 bases, leaving 8 bases between the germline ends. The CDR3 DNA is TGCGCCAGCAGCTTCCAGGGTGCTAATGAAAAACTGTTTTTT. It is translated as CASSFQGANEKLFF.

The chain combines TRBV14 with TRBJ2-5; no firm D call. The V gene's germline CDR1 is SGHDN and CDR2 FVKESK. Trimming removed 2 bases at V and 5 bases at J, with 12 bases between. This CDR3 has 14 amino acids. The CDR3 spells CASSQSRFVETQYF. The CDR3 bases are TGTGCCAGCAGCCAATCTCGTTTCGTGGAGACCCAGTACTTC.

The chain couples TRBV11-2 to TRBJ2-3, with a possible D match to TRBD2 (5 bases). The CDR3 is 14 residues long. Trimming took off 0 bases at V and 8 bases at J, with 12 bases between the two ends. The germline gives CDR1 SGHAT, CDR2 FQNNGV. CDR3 sequence: CASSLDLAPRTQYF. Here the CDR3 DNA reads TGTGCCAGCAGCTTAGATCTAGCCCCTCGTACGCAGTATTTT.